This T cell receptor beta chain was sequenced during a study of siplizumab effects on memory and regulatory T cells. Data came from immunoSEQ multiplex PCR; TCRdb stores just in-frame clones and leaves some out. The profile shows about 40,000 clones, approximately 88% of them singletons. TEMRA, effector memory, memory and naive subsets, all unstimulated, were sequenced in a few donor pairs. Study results and limitations: In the presence of siplizumab, alloreactive sequences traceable to unstimulated CD4+ memory cells were significantly reduced.

A word on this clone: Antigen: not known.

The CDR3 is made up of 16 amino acids. Germline-derived CDR1 and CDR2 are WSHSY and SAAADI. J gave up 8 bases and V 2 bases, and 10 bases lay outside the gene matches. This chain connects TRBV10-2 to TRBJ2-1, with 9 bases matching TRBD2. The TCR originated in a human donor in good health. The specimen was naive CD4+ T cells sorted from blood. The chain's CDR3 is CASSERTSGLRDEQFF. The CDR3 DNA sequence: TGCGCCAGCAGTGAGCGCACTAGCGGGTTGAGGGATGAGCAGTTCTTC.